This T cell receptor beta chain was sequenced for a study of blood T cells in healthy people across ages. With 5 bases removed from V and 2 bases from J, the gap between germline ends came to 10 bases. Germline CDR1 reads DFQATT; CDR2 reads SNEGSKA (reference sequence). The CDR3 has 14 residues. Then a second PCR, running about 6 to 12 cycles, was carried out with a sample-barcoded 5' primer and a J-beta primer mix. Tagging of each cDNA molecule was performed by a template-switch adaptor with 12 random nucleotides. TCRdb re-called the 5' RACE reads through MiXCR, storing one row per CDR3 protein. This table has around 1,500,000 distinct CDR3 sequences, around 42% appearing once. Healthy Caucasian individuals from Russia aged about 6 to 100 were enrolled as donors.

The sample consisted of blood. This rearrangement joins TRBV20-1 to TRBJ2-6; no definite D call. This sequence was found in a woman younger than 30 in good health. CDR3 residues: CSAVMDPGANVLTF. In DNA, the CDR3 is TGCAGTGCTGTTATGGACCCTGGGGCCAACGTCCTGACTTTC.